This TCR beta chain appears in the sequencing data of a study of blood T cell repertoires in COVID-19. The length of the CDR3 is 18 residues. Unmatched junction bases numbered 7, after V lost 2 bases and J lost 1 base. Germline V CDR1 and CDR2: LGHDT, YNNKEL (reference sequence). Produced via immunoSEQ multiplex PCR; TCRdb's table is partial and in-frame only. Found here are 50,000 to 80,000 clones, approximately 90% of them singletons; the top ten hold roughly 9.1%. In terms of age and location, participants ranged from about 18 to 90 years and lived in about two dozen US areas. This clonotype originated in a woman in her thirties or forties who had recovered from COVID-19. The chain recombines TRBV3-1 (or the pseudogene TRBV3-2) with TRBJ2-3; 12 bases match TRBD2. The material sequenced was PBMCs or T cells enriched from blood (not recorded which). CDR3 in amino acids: CASSQLPSGGAGTDTQYF. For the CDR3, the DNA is TGTGCCAGCAGCCAACTCCCTAGCGGGGGGGCGGGCACAGATACGCAGTATTTT.